The T cell receptor (beta chain) under discussion was sequenced for a study of OX40 agonist ivuxolimab in advanced cancers. Across the study: Dose-escalation cases comprised hepatocellular carcinoma, melanoma, renal cell or head and neck cancer. Study outcomes and limitations: Antigen specificity was not determined for the expanded peripheral T cells. In CD8+ T cells, expanded clones were on average more numerous than in CD4+.

The CDR3 length is 19 residues. Assay used: immunoSEQ multiplex PCR; TCRdb lists only in-frame clones, some missing. The sample lists 25,000 to 35,000 clones; about three quarters were seen once. A note on this clone: Its matching antigen is unknown.

This TCR came from an adult with an advanced solid tumor such as melanoma, head and neck, liver or kidney cancer. The chain is built from TRBV7-5 and TRBJ1-2. TRBV7-5 is listed as a pseudogene. The sample in question was CD4+ or CD8+ T cells sorted from blood, obtained in a trial of the OX40 agonist ivuxolimab. CDR3 nucleotide sequence: TGTGTCAGAAGCTTCAAAAATTACAGGTTTCCCGGGATTAACTATGGCTACACCTTC. This encodes CVRSFKNYRFPGINYGYTF.